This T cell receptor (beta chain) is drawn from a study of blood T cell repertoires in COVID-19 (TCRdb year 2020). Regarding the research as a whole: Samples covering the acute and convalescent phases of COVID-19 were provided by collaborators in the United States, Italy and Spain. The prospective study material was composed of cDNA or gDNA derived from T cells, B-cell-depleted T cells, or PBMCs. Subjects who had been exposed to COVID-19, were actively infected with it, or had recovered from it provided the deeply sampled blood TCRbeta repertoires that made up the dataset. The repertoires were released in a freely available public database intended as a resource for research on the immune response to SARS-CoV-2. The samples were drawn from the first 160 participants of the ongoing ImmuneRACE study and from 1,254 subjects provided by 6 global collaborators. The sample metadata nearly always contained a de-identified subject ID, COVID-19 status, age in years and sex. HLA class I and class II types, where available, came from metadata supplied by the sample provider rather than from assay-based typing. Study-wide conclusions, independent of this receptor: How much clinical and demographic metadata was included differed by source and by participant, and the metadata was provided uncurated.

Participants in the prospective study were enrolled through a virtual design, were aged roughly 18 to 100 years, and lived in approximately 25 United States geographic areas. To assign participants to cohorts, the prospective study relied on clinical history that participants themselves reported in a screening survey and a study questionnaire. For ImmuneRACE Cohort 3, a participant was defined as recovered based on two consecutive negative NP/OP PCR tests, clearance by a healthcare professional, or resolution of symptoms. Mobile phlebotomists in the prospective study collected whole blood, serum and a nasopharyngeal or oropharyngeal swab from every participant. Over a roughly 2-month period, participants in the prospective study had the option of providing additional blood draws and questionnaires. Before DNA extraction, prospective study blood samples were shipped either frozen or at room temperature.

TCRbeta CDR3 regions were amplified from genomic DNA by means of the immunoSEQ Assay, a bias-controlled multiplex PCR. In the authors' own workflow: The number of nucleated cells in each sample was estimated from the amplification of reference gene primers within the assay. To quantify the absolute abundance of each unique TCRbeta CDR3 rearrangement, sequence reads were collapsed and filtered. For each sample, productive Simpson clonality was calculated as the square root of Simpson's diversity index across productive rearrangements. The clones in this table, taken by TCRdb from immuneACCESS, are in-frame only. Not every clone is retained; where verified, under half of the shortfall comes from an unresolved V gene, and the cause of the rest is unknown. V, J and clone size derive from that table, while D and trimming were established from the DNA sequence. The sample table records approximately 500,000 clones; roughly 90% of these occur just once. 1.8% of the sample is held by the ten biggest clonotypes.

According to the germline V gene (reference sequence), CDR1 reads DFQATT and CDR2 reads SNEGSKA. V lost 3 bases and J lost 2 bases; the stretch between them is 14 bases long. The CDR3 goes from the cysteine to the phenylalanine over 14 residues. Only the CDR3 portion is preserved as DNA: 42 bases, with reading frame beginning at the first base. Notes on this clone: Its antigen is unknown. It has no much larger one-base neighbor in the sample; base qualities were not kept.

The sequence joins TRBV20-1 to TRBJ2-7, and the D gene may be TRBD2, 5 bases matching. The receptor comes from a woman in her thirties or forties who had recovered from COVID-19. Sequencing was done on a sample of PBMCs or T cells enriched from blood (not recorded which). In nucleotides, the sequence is TGCAGTGCTAGTCGTAGGGCGGGCGCCTACGAGCAGTACTTC. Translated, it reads CSASRRAGAYEQYF.